This T cell receptor beta chain was captured in a study of a mutant IDH1 vaccine in newly diagnosed glioma. Sequenced by immunoSEQ multiplex PCR; TCRdb stores in-frame clones only, minus some. The sample shows about 67,000 clones, around 86% of them seen only once. Study-wide points: Variations in leading peripheral T cell clonotypes appeared to have no connection with pseudoprogression.

There are 18 residues in the CDR3. V was trimmed by 2 bases and J by 0 bases, leaving 19 bases between them. Germline V gives CDR1 MGHRA, CDR2 YSYEKL. As concerns this clone: Its target is unknown.

The time point here: week 47, end of study. Vaccination used 300 ug of mutant IDH1 20-mer peptide per dose, with topical imiquimod. The source of this sequence is a man younger than 45 with glioma. The sample here was PBMCs, taken from a glioma patient whose treatment included an IDH1 peptide vaccine. The chain has TRBV4-1 and TRBJ1-1; D may be TRBD1 (6 bases). The chain's CDR3 is CASSQIFSARDMNTEAFF. The CDR3 DNA follows: TGCGCCAGCAGCCAAATTTTCTCGGCCAGGGACATGAACACTGAAGCTTTCTTT.